This entry lists 8 T cell receptor beta chains sequenced from one sample in a study of CD8 T cells in Susac syndrome. cDNA came from around 0.5 to 1 ug RNA primed by random hexamers. TCRdb recomputed calls from the immunoSEQ multiplex PCR reads with MiXCR, one row per CDR3 protein. The top ten clones hold 0.15% to 0.2% of a sample with roughly 200,000 distinct CDR3 sequences, 85% to 95% of them seen once. Material for sequencing was CD8+ T cells from PBMCs. Source of these receptors: a human donor with multiple sclerosis.

The CDR3 loop reads CSVVGVFTEAFF. CDR3 in DNA: TGCAGCGTTGTAGGGGTGTTCACTGAAGCTTTCTTT. The chain joins TRBV29-1 to TRBJ1-1; possibly TRBD1 for D (5 bases). The V gene lost 4 bases and the J gene lost 4 bases, with 10 bases spanning the gap. Germline CDR1 is SQVTM and CDR2 is ANQGSEA. This CDR3 region has 12 residues.

V is TRBV18 and J is TRBJ1-2, with D perhaps matching TRBD1 (5 bases). Per germline, CDR1 KGHSH and CDR2 LQKENI. The CDR3 is made up of 15 amino acids. V lost 2 bases and J lost 4, with 14 bases in between. The CDR3 is CASSPEGNPRYGYTF. The CDR3 region has the DNA TGTGCCAGCTCACCAGAGGGGAACCCGCGCTATGGCTACACCTTC.

The genes are TRBV7-9 and TRBJ2-7; D is uncertain. Germline-derived CDR1 and CDR2 are SEHNR and FQNEAQ (reference sequence). The CDR3 is 14 amino acids. The germline V and J ends were trimmed by 5 bases and 3 bases, with 14 bases remaining between them. CDR3 sequence reads: CASSPPSSGYEQYF. CDR3 coding DNA: TGTGCCAGCAGCCCACCCTCCTCGGGCTACGAGCAGTACTTC. The whole variable domain, remainder taken from reference TRBV7-9 and TRBJ2-7, is DTGVSQNPRHKITKRGQNVTFRCDPISEHNRLYWYRQTLGQGPEFLTYFQNEAQLEKSRLLSDRFSAERPKGSFSTLEIQRTEQGDSAMYLCASSPPSSGYEQYFGPGTRLTVT.

The chain carries TRBV11-2 and TRBJ2-3; the match to TRBD2 covers 8 bases. The trim removed 1 base at V and 5 bases at J, leaving 8 bases unmatched. Germline assignment: CDR1 SGHAT and CDR2 FQNNGV. The CDR3 totals 16 residues. CDR3 in amino acids: CASSLVLGLAGDTQYF. In nucleotides, the CDR3 is TGTGCCAGCAGCTTAGTCCTTGGGCTAGCGGGAGATACGCAGTATTTT.

This clonotype was detected once. V and J are TRBV6-6 and TRBJ1-1; D not resolved. The CDR3 covers 12 residues. Germline V gives CDR1 MNHNY, CDR2 SVGAGI (reference sequence). V gave up 2 bases and J gave up 1 base, with 2 bases separating them. The CDR3 sequence is CASSYENTEAFF. CDR3 sequence (DNA): TGTGCCAGCAGTTACGAGAACACTGAAGCTTTCTTT.

This chain links TRBV2 with TRBJ2-7; D possibly matches TRBD1 or TRBD2 (5 bases each). The CDR3 is made up of 15 amino acids. From germline, CDR1 is SNHLY and CDR2 FYNNEI. Trimming took 6 bases from V and 6 from J, leaving 21 bases between them. The CDR3 DNA reads TGTGCCAGCAGGTCGGGACCGGGCATGGGTGGCGAGCAGTACTTC. Protein sequence: CASRSGPGMGGEQYF. The full variable domain, rest sourced from reference TRBV2 and TRBJ2-7, is EPEVTQTPSHQVTQMGQEVILRCVPISNHLYFYWYRQILGQKVEFLVSFYNNEISEKSEIFDDQFSVERPDGSNFTLKIRSTKLEDSAMYFCASRSGPGMGGEQYFGPGTRLTVT.

This clonotype was detected only a few times. The chain carries TRBV6-2 or TRBV6-3 and TRBJ2-7; D is undetermined. This CDR3 region has 13 residues. Trimming cost V 2 bases and J 2 bases, with 7 bases left between them. In germline, CDR1 is MNHEY, CDR2 SVGEGT. In nucleotides, the CDR3 is TGTGCCAGCAGTTACGGCACTACCTACGAGCAGTACTTC. It translates to CASSYGTTYEQYF.

The gene calls are TRBV27 and TRBJ2-1, with TRBD2 matching over 10 bases. CDR3 size: 17 residues. V shed 6 bases, J shed 8 bases, and the junction held 16 bases outside the gene matches. Germline-derived CDR1 and CDR2 are MNHEY and SMNVEV (reference sequence). The DNA for the CDR3 is TGTGCCAGCAGAATCCCGTCCACTAGCGGGACAACGGATGAGCAGTTCTTC. Translating gives CASRIPSTSGTTDEQFF.